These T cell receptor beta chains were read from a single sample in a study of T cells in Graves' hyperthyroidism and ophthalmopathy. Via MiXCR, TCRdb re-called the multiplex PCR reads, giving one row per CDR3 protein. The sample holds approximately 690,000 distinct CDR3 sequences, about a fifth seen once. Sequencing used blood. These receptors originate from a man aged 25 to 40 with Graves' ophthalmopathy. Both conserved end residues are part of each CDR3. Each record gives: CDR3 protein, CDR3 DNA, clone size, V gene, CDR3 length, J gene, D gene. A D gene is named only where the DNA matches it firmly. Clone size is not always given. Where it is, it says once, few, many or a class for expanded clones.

cdr3_aa: CASSSGPRFYGYTF; cdr3_nt: TGTGCCAGCAGTTCGGGGCCCAGATTCTATGGCTACACCTTC; clone_size: many; v_call: TRBV27; cdr3_length: 14; j_call: TRBJ1-2; d_call: NA
cdr3_aa: CASSPPGYAGGMAEQFF; cdr3_nt: TGTGCCAGCTCACCACCTGGTTACGCGGGAGGGATGGCTGAGCAGTTCTTC; clone_size: NA; v_call: TRBV18; cdr3_length: 17; j_call: TRBJ2-1; d_call: TRBD2
cdr3_aa: CSLSLGADTQYF; cdr3_nt: TGCAGCCTTTCTCTAGGCGCAGATACGCAGTATTTT; clone_size: NA; v_call: TRBV29-1; cdr3_length: 12; j_call: TRBJ2-3; d_call: NA
cdr3_aa: CASSYRGGKEKLFF; cdr3_nt: TGTGCCAGCAGTTATCGCGGGGGGAAAGAAAAACTGTTTTTT; clone_size: NA; v_call: TRBV6-5; cdr3_length: 14; j_call: TRBJ1-4; d_call: NA
cdr3_aa: CAIKESRGPYEQYF; cdr3_nt: TGTGCCATCAAGGAGAGCAGGGGCCCCTACGAGCAGTACTTC; clone_size: NA; v_call: TRBV10-3; cdr3_length: 14; j_call: TRBJ2-7; d_call: NA
cdr3_aa: CASSLLEGKSYNEQFF; cdr3_nt: TGTGCCAGCAGTCTACTAGAGGGAAAATCCTACAATGAGCAGTTCTTC; clone_size: many; v_call: TRBV2; cdr3_length: 16; j_call: TRBJ2-1; d_call: NA
cdr3_aa: CSARDPQGPNYGYTF; cdr3_nt: TGCAGTGCTAGAGATCCGCAGGGGCCTAACTATGGCTACACCTTC; clone_size: few; v_call: TRBV20-1; cdr3_length: 15; j_call: TRBJ1-2; d_call: NA
cdr3_aa: CASTLGGQGSSYNSPLHF; cdr3_nt: TGTGCCAGCACCTTAGGAGGTCAGGGGAGCTCCTATAATTCACCCCTCCACTTT; clone_size: few; v_call: TRBV27; cdr3_length: 18; j_call: TRBJ1-6; d_call: NA
cdr3_aa: CASSSTTSGNYGQYF; cdr3_nt: TGCGCCAGCAGTTCTACCACTAGCGGGAACTACGGGCAGTATTTT; clone_size: few; v_call: TRBV5-1; cdr3_length: 15; j_call: TRBJ2-3; d_call: TRBD2
cdr3_aa: CSASPGSVNNQPQHF; cdr3_nt: TGCAGTGCTAGTCCCGGGTCTGTTAACAATCAGCCCCAGCATTTT; clone_size: NA; v_call: TRBV20-1; cdr3_length: 15; j_call: TRBJ1-5; d_call: NA
cdr3_aa: CASSLQTGRAYGYTF; cdr3_nt: TGTGCCAGCAGTTTACAGACAGGGCGCGCCTATGGCTACACCTTC; clone_size: NA; v_call: TRBV28; cdr3_length: 15; j_call: TRBJ1-2; d_call: TRBD1
cdr3_aa: CSARDLGGAGSTDTQYF; cdr3_nt: TGCAGTGCTAGAGATCTGGGAGGGGCCGGTAGCACAGATACGCAGTATTTT; clone_size: NA; v_call: TRBV20-1; cdr3_length: 17; j_call: TRBJ2-3; d_call: TRBD2
cdr3_aa: CASSPDPGTGSHEQYF; cdr3_nt: TGTGCCAGCAGCCCTGACCCCGGGACAGGGTCTCACGAGCAGTACTTC; clone_size: NA; v_call: TRBV4-2; cdr3_length: 16; j_call: TRBJ2-7; d_call: TRBD1
cdr3_aa: CASSPPDRGRWEKLFF; cdr3_nt: TGTGCCAGCAGCCCGCCGGACAGGGGGCGATGGGAAAAACTGTTTTTT; clone_size: few; v_call: TRBV7-9; cdr3_length: 16; j_call: TRBJ1-4; d_call: TRBD1
cdr3_aa: CASSPEGGGRSYEQYF; cdr3_nt: TGTGCCAGCAGTCCAGAAGGCGGGGGGAGATCCTACGAGCAGTACTTC; clone_size: few; v_call: TRBV7-9; cdr3_length: 16; j_call: TRBJ2-7; d_call: TRBD2
cdr3_aa: CASIGEGTDTQYF; cdr3_nt: TGTGCCAGCATTGGCGAGGGGACAGATACGCAGTATTTT; clone_size: NA; v_call: TRBV12-3/TRBV12-4; cdr3_length: 13; j_call: TRBJ2-3; d_call: NA
cdr3_aa: CASSYTGLAGTSYEQYF; cdr3_nt: TGTGCCAGCAGTTACACCGGACTAGCGGGAACTTCCTACGAGCAGTACTTC; clone_size: NA; v_call: TRBV6-6; cdr3_length: 17; j_call: TRBJ2-7; d_call: TRBD2
cdr3_aa: CASSYQGANEKLFF; cdr3_nt: TGCGCCAGCAGCTACCAGGGGGCTAATGAAAAACTGTTTTTT; clone_size: once; v_call: TRBV5-1; cdr3_length: 14; j_call: TRBJ1-4; d_call: TRBD1
cdr3_aa: CASSKGGGRHNEQFF; cdr3_nt: TGTGCCAGCAGTAAGGGGGGAGGAAGGCACAATGAGCAGTTCTTC; clone_size: NA; v_call: TRBV6-1; cdr3_length: 15; j_call: TRBJ2-1; d_call: NA
cdr3_aa: CASSEGAASTEAFF; cdr3_nt: TGTGCCAGCAGTGAGGGGGCCGCGAGCACTGAAGCTTTCTTT; clone_size: many; v_call: TRBV2; cdr3_length: 14; j_call: TRBJ1-1; d_call: NA
cdr3_aa: CASSIDWASGSYNEQFF; cdr3_nt: TGTGCCAGTAGTATAGATTGGGCTAGCGGGAGTTACAATGAGCAGTTCTTC; clone_size: NA; v_call: TRBV19; cdr3_length: 17; j_call: TRBJ2-1; d_call: TRBD2
cdr3_aa: CSAVSTGAEKLFF; cdr3_nt: TGCAGTGCTGTATCGACAGGGGCTGAAAAACTGTTTTTT; clone_size: NA; v_call: TRBV20-1; cdr3_length: 13; j_call: TRBJ1-4; d_call: TRBD1
cdr3_aa: CASSLEGLAGAELFF; cdr3_nt: TGTGCCAGCAGCTTAGAAGGACTAGCGGGAGCGGAGCTGTTTTTT; clone_size: many; v_call: TRBV7-2; cdr3_length: 15; j_call: TRBJ2-2; d_call: TRBD2
cdr3_aa: CASSRFTSGLVNIQYF; cdr3_nt: TGTGCCAGCAGCCGCTTTACTAGCGGGTTGGTAAACATTCAGTACTTC; clone_size: many; v_call: TRBV11-2; cdr3_length: 16; j_call: TRBJ2-4; d_call: TRBD2
cdr3_aa: CASSFAAVQETQYF; cdr3_nt: TGTGCCAGCAGTTTCGCGGCCGTCCAAGAGACCCAGTACTTC; clone_size: many; v_call: TRBV27; cdr3_length: 14; j_call: TRBJ2-5; d_call: NA
cdr3_aa: CSARNGLAGTSYNEQFF; cdr3_nt: TGCAGTGCTAGAAACGGACTAGCGGGCACATCCTACAATGAGCAGTTCTTC; clone_size: NA; v_call: TRBV20-1; cdr3_length: 17; j_call: TRBJ2-1; d_call: TRBD2
cdr3_aa: CASSGLAGESAGELFF; cdr3_nt: TGTGCCAGCAGCGGACTAGCGGGAGAGAGCGCCGGGGAGCTGTTTTTT; clone_size: few; v_call: TRBV2; cdr3_length: 16; j_call: TRBJ2-2; d_call: TRBD2
cdr3_aa: CASSNLREGLWYEQYF; cdr3_nt: TGTGCCAGCAGCAATCTGCGGGAGGGCCTGTGGTACGAGCAGTACTTC; clone_size: NA; v_call: TRBV11-2; cdr3_length: 16; j_call: TRBJ2-7; d_call: TRBD2
cdr3_aa: CASSLDGASGRFSYNEQFF; cdr3_nt: TGTGCCAGCAGCTTAGATGGCGCTAGCGGGAGGTTCTCCTACAATGAGCAGTTCTTC; clone_size: NA; v_call: TRBV11-3; cdr3_length: 19; j_call: TRBJ2-1; d_call: TRBD2
cdr3_aa: CASSSMLRETQYF; cdr3_nt: TGTGCCAGCAGCTCGATGTTGCGAGAGACCCAGTACTTC; clone_size: many; v_call: TRBV7-9; cdr3_length: 13; j_call: TRBJ2-5; d_call: NA
cdr3_aa: CASTGQGIRNEQFF; cdr3_nt: TGTGCCAGTACGGGACAGGGAATAAGGAATGAGCAGTTCTTC; clone_size: NA; v_call: TRBV6-1; cdr3_length: 14; j_call: TRBJ2-1; d_call: TRBD1
cdr3_aa: CASSLTRASGELHEQYF; cdr3_nt: TGCGCCAGCAGCTTAACCCGGGCTAGCGGGGAGCTCCACGAGCAGTACTTC; clone_size: few; v_call: TRBV5-1; cdr3_length: 17; j_call: TRBJ2-7; d_call: TRBD2
cdr3_aa: CASSRTSGNSINEQFF; cdr3_nt: TGCGCCAGCAGCAGGACTAGCGGGAATTCCATCAATGAGCAGTTCTTC; clone_size: many; v_call: TRBV5-1; cdr3_length: 16; j_call: TRBJ2-1; d_call: TRBD2